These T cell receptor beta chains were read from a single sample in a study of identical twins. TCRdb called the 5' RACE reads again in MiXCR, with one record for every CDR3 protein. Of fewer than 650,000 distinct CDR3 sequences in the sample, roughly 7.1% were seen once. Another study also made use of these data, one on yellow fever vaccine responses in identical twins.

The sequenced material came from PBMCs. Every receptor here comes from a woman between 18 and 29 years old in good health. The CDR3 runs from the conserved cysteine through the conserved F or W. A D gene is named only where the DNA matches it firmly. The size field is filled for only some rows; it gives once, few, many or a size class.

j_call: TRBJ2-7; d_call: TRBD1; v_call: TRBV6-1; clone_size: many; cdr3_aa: CASRTGGTGAYEQYF; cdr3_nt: TGTGCCAGCAGAACTGGTGGGACAGGGGCCTACGAGCAGTACTTC
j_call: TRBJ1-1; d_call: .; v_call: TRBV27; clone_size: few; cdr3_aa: CASSYSSSGNTEAFF; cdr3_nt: TGTGCCAGCAGTTACTCCTCCTCGGGGAACACTGAAGCTTTCTTT
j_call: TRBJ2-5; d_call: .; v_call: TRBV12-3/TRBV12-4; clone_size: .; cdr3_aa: CASSLWASFETQYF; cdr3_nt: TGTGCCAGCAGTTTATGGGCCAGTTTCGAGACCCAGTACTTC
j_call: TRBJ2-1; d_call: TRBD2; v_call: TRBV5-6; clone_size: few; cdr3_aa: CASSDAGLAGANEQFF; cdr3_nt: TGTGCCAGCAGCGACGCCGGACTAGCGGGGGCCAATGAGCAGTTCTTC
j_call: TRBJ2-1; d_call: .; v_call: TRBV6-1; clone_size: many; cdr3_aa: CASRTGGAPYNEQFF; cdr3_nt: TGTGCCAGCAGAACAGGGGGGGCCCCCTACAATGAGCAGTTCTTC
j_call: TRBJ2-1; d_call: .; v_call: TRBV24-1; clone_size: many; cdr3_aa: CATSDPGRSNEQFF; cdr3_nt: TGTGCCACCAGTGACCCGGGCAGAAGTAATGAGCAGTTCTTC
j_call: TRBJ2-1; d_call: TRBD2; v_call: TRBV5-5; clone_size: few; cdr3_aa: CASSPGLAVTYNEQFF; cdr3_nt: TGTGCCAGCAGCCCAGGACTAGCGGTTACCTACAATGAGCAGTTCTTC
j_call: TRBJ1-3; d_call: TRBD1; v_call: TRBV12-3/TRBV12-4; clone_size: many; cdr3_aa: CASSRGQGTIYF; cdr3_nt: TGTGCCAGCAGCAGGGGACAGGGTACCATATATTTT
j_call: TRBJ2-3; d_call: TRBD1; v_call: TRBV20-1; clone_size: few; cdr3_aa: CSVPPGQGGGSIDTQYF; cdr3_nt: TGCAGTGTTCCTCCGGGACAGGGTGGCGGGAGTATAGATACGCAGTATTTT
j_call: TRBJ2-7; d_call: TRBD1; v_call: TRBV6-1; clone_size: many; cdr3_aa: CASSRDRGREQYF; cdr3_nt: TGTGCCAGCAGCCGGGACAGGGGGCGCGAGCAGTACTTC
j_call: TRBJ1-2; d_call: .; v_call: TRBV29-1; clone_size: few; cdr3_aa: CSVGKGQLYGYTF; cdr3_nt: TGCAGCGTCGGAAAAGGACAGCTATACGGCTACACCTTC
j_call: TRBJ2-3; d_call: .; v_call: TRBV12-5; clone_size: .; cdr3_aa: CASGLVAGLPVDTQYF; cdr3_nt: TGTGCTAGTGGTTTGGTAGCGGGCCTACCGGTAGATACGCAGTATTTT